Included here is one T cell receptor beta chain sequence, with context. What it binds is unknown. Clones were sequenced by immunoSEQ multiplex PCR, and TCRdb holds only the in-frame ones, with some missing. The sample lists 9,000 to 10,000 clones; 81% were seen once. These data belong to a study of neoadjuvant nivolumab and ipilimumab in lung cancer. Overall study: Patients got nivolumab 3 mg/kg on days 1, 15 and 29; combination added ipilimumab 1 mg/kg day 1.

Study outcomes and limitations: Compared with tumor-adjacent uninvolved lung, resected tumors showed greater richness and clonality. Higher pretherapy blood TCR richness went with higher resected-tumor richness. Pathologic regression was not significantly tied to TCR clonality.

In germline, CDR1 is MDHEN, CDR2 SYDVKM. This CDR3 spans 14 amino acids. Between the trimmed V and J ends, which lost 1 base and 2 bases, there was a span of 8 bases. This specimen was peripheral blood, taken before neoadjuvant nivolumab, alone or with ipilimumab. The clonotype was recovered from an adult with non-small cell lung cancer. This rearrangement joins TRBV28 to TRBJ1-2; D gene ambiguous. The CDR3 loop reads CASSLFGLNYGYTF. CDR3 nucleotides: TGTGCCAGCAGTTTATTTGGTCTGAACTATGGCTACACCTTC.